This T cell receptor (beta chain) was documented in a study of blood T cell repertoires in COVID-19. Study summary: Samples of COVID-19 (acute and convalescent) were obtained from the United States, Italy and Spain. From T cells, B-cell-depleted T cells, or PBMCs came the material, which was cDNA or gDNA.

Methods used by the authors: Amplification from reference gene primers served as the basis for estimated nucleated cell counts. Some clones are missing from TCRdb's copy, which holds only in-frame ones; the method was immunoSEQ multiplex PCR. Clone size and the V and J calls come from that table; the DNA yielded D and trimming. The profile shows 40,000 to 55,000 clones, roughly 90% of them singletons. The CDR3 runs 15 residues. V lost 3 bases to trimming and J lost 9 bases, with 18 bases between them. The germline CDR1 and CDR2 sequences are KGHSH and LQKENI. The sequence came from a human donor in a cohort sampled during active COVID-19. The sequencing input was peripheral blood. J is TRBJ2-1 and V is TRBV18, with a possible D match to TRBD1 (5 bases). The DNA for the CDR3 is TGTGCCAGCTCACCCGTTTGGGGCTCAACGCCTGAGCAGTTCTTC. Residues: CASSPVWGSTPEQFF.